This is a list of T cell receptor beta chains from one sample in a study of shared clonotypes between healthy human individuals. This table comes from immunoSEQ multiplex PCR, and its TCRdb copy is limited to in-frame clones, with some not included. The sample carries 700,000 or so clones, about three quarters recorded once. The sequencing input was memory CD4+ T cells sorted from blood. The receptors stem from a woman aged 25 to 39 in good health. The CDR3 runs from the conserved cysteine through the conserved F or W. Fields, in order: D gene, V gene, clone size, J gene, CDR3 length, CDR3 protein, CDR3 DNA. D genes are given only for firm matches. The size of a clone is reported for some rows only, either as once, few or many, or as a class for expanded clones.

TRBD2	TRBV5-1	.	TRBJ2-1	16	CASSLLPAGASDEQFF	TGCGCCAGCAGCTTACTCCCCGCGGGAGCTTCTGACGAGCAGTTCTTC
.	TRBV30	few	TRBJ1-1	10	CAWIDGEAFF	TGTGCCTGGATCGACGGTGAAGCTTTCTTT
TRBD1	TRBV10-3	.	TRBJ2-2	15	CAINKQGADTGELFF	TGTGCCATCAACAAACAGGGGGCCGACACCGGGGAGCTGTTTTTT
.	TRBV5-1	.	TRBJ2-5	15	CASSLLATFGETQYF	TGCGCCAGCAGCTTATTGGCCACCTTTGGGGAGACCCAGTACTTC
.	TRBV27	.	TRBJ2-1	14	CASSSGLAYNEQFF	TGTGCCAGCAGTTCAGGGCTAGCCTACAATGAGCAGTTCTTC
.	TRBV6-5	.	TRBJ1-1	13	CASSYSPGTEAFF	TGTGCCAGCAGTTATTCCCCCGGCACTGAAGCTTTCTTT
.	TRBV2	.	TRBJ1-1	15	CASTPGPIPRAEAFF	TGTGCCAGCACCCCGGGCCCAATCCCCAGGGCTGAAGCTTTCTTT
.	TRBV4-2	.	TRBJ2-3	14	CASSPGRMGDTQYF	TGTGCCAGCAGCCCCGGCCGAATGGGAGATACGCAGTATTTT
TRBD2	TRBV28	.	TRBJ2-7	16	CASSPVPSGRTYEQYF	TGTGCCAGCAGTCCGGTCCCAAGCGGGAGAACCTACGAGCAGTACTTC
TRBD1	TRBV2	.	TRBJ2-3	15	CASSEFGDRTDTQYF	TGTGCCAGCAGTGAATTCGGGGACAGGACAGATACGCAGTATTTT
.	TRBV5-1	.	TRBJ2-3	14	CASSEGPAADTQYF	TGCGCCAGCAGCGAGGGTCCGGCGGCAGATACGCAGTATTTT
.	TRBV10-3	.	TRBJ2-3	14	CATTGSSGTDTQYF	TGTGCCACCACGGGCAGTAGTGGCACAGATACGCAGTATTTT
TRBD1	TRBV19	.	TRBJ2-1	16	CASSIGGQGPYNEQFF	TGTGCCAGTAGTATAGGGGGACAGGGCCCCTACAATGAGCAGTTCTTC
.	TRBV7-8	.	TRBJ1-5	14	CASSLLQSNQPQHF	TGTGCCAGCAGCTTACTGCAGAGCAATCAGCCCCAGCATTTT
TRBD2	TRBV28	many	TRBJ2-1	15	CASSSTPRTSFEQFF	TGTGCCAGCAGTTCGACTCCCCGGACTAGCTTTGAGCAGTTCTTC
TRBD1	TRBV25-1	many	TRBJ1-1	16	CASSAPTGGIGTEAFF	TGTGCCAGCAGTGCGCCGACAGGGGGCATTGGAACTGAAGCTTTCTTT
.	TRBV5-1	.	TRBJ1-3	17	CASSLSHGGLSGNTIYF	TGCGCCAGCAGCTTGTCCCATGGGGGCCTCTCTGGAAACACCATATATTTT
.	TRBV6-5	.	TRBJ1-1	15	CASSSRGVLGTEAFF	TGTGCCAGCAGTTCCCGAGGCGTGTTAGGCACTGAAGCTTTCTTT
.	TRBV2	.	TRBJ2-3	12	CASRTGPDTQYF	TGTGCCAGCAGAACAGGGCCCGATACGCAGTATTTT
.	TRBV15	.	TRBJ1-2	15	CATSRDRGREDGYTF	TGTGCCACCAGCAGAGATCGGGGGAGGGAAGATGGCTACACCTTC
TRBD2	TRBV6-4	.	TRBJ2-6	18	CASRRGRAGSSGANVLTF	TGTGCCAGCAGGAGAGGGAGGGCGGGTAGCTCTGGGGCCAACGTCCTGACTTTC
.	TRBV10-1	.	TRBJ2-3	15	CASTSTRDNTDTQYF	TGCGCCAGCACCAGTACCCGGGACAACACAGATACGCAGTATTTT
TRBD2	TRBV19	.	TRBJ2-4	17	CASSTQRTSGRVNIQYF	TGTGCCAGTAGTACACAACGGACTAGCGGGAGGGTAAACATTCAGTACTTC
.	TRBV5-6	.	TRBJ2-1	15	CASSPRPLTYNEQFF	TGTGCCAGCAGCCCGCGGCCCTTAACCTACAATGAGCAGTTCTTC
.	TRBV6-5	once	TRBJ1-2	15	CASRPEARGPYGYTF	TGTGCCAGCAGGCCCGAGGCACGGGGACCCTATGGCTACACCTTC
TRBD2	TRBV30	.	TRBJ2-7	14	CASTPTSGRTEQYF	TGTGCCTCGACCCCCACTAGCGGGAGAACGGAGCAGTACTTC
TRBD1	TRBV6-1	.	TRBJ2-7	13	CASSVQGADEQYF	TGTGCCAGCAGTGTCCAGGGGGCTGACGAGCAGTACTTC
.	TRBV27	once	TRBJ2-1	18	CASSLSFGTSSYYNEQFF	TGTGCCAGCAGTTTATCGTTCGGAACATCGTCCTATTACAATGAGCAGTTCTTC
.	TRBV7-2	.	TRBJ1-3	13	CASSLAGPNTIYF	TGTGCCAGCAGCTTAGCAGGGCCCAACACCATATATTTT
TRBD1	TRBV27	.	TRBJ2-7	16	CASSRRTGTGEGEQYF	TGTGCCAGCAGTCGGAGAACCGGGACAGGGGAAGGCGAGCAGTACTTC
TRBD2	TRBV10-3	.	TRBJ2-7	17	CAISGQGPSGRTYEQYF	TGTGCCATCAGCGGACAGGGCCCTAGCGGGAGGACATACGAGCAGTACTTC
TRBD2	TRBV5-6	.	TRBJ2-1	15	CASSPRLAGVREQFF	TGTGCCAGCAGCCCAAGACTAGCGGGAGTGCGTGAGCAGTTCTTC
TRBD2	TRBV30	.	TRBJ2-7	14	CAWSTGLAGYEQYF	TGTGCCTGGAGTACGGGACTAGCGGGTTACGAGCAGTACTTC
.	TRBV4-2	.	TRBJ1-3	17	CASSQRGSKTPGNTIYF	TGTGCCAGCAGCCAAAGGGGATCAAAAACTCCTGGAAACACCATATATTTT
TRBD1	TRBV4-1	few	TRBJ1-5	15	CASSHPGQAIQPQHF	TGCGCCAGCAGCCATCCCGGACAGGCGATTCAGCCCCAGCATTTT
TRBD1	TRBV25-1	.	TRBJ1-1	15	CASSGPTGGMAEAFF	TGTGCCAGCAGTGGACCTACAGGGGGTATGGCTGAAGCTTTCTTT
TRBD1	TRBV19	.	TRBJ1-2	13	CASSRQGNYGYTF	TGTGCCAGTAGTAGACAGGGGAACTATGGCTACACCTTC
.	TRBV28	once	TRBJ1-2	15	CASSLRDALWRGYTF	TGTGCCAGCAGTCTCCGGGACGCACTTTGGAGGGGCTACACCTTC
TRBD2	TRBV9	.	TRBJ2-5	16	CASSVVQAGGRETQYF	TGTGCCAGCAGCGTAGTACAAGCGGGAGGTCGTGAGACCCAGTACTTC
TRBD2	TRBV10-1	.	TRBJ2-5	13	CASSSGQRETQYF	TGCGCCAGTTCTAGCGGCCAGAGGGAGACCCAGTACTTC
TRBD1	TRBV11-2	.	TRBJ1-4	13	CASSRDRNEKLFF	TGTGCCAGCAGCCGGGACAGGAATGAAAAACTGTTTTTT
TRBD1	TRBV7-9	few	TRBJ1-2	15	CASSSPSGTGVVYTF	TGTGCCAGCAGCTCCCCGTCTGGGACAGGGGTCGTCTACACCTTC
.	TRBV4-2	.	TRBJ1-2	15	CASSPRTSENYGYTF	TGTGCCAGCAGCCCTCGGACATCCGAGAACTATGGCTACACCTTC
.	TRBV29-1	.	TRBJ2-7	16	CSVPKRVSSGYYEQYF	TGCAGCGTCCCCAAGAGGGTGAGTAGCGGATACTACGAGCAGTACTTC
TRBD1	TRBV7-9	.	TRBJ1-4	15	CASRGTGTTNEKLFF	TGTGCCAGCAGAGGGACAGGCACAACTAATGAAAAACTGTTTTTT